This T cell receptor (beta chain) was identified in a study of blood T cells in healthy people across ages. Across the whole study: When template switching was applied, about one barcoded beta molecule was captured per two T cells.

At least 5.5 micrograms of total RNA were extracted per sample. The CDR3 contains 15 residues. The germline V gene has CDR1 LGHNA and CDR2 YSLEER. The second PCR ran roughly 6 to 11 cycles with a sample-barcoded 5' primer and J-beta primers. TCRdb called the 5' RACE reads again in MiXCR, with one record for every CDR3 protein. The table lists some 1.5 million distinct CDR3 sequences, roughly 28% of them singletons. Worth noting for this clonotype: This could be a read error, since a much larger clone is one nucleotide away.

The clonotype comes from a woman aged 30 to 39 in good health. The chain carries TRBV4-3 and TRBJ2-5; D unresolved. Sequences were obtained from blood. The DNA of the CDR3 is TGCGCCAGAAGCCAAGATTCCAGCGCTCAAGAGACCCAGTACTTC. Translating it yields CARSQDSSAQETQYF.